Listed here are 13 T cell receptor beta chains from one sample, sequenced in a study of blood T cell repertoires in COVID-19. Here immunoSEQ multiplex PCR was the method, and the copy in TCRdb shows in-frame clones only, minus some. The data show about 460,000 clones, about nine tenths seen once. The sample taken for sequencing was PBMCs or T cells enriched from blood (not recorded which). Receptors originate from a woman in her sixties or seventies who had recovered from COVID-19.

This clone has just one count. The chain combines TRBV19 with TRBJ1-3; D not certain. Germline loops: CDR1 LNHDA, CDR2 SQIVND (reference sequence). The CDR3 is 13 amino acids. The germline V and J ends were trimmed by 5 bases and 2 bases, with 7 bases remaining between them. The CDR3, as DNA: TGTGCCAGTAGTCCTCGGGCTGGAAACACCATATATTTT. Amino acids: CASSPRAGNTIYF.

The rearrangement links TRBV5-1 to TRBJ1-3, with unresolved D. In germline, CDR1 is SGHRS, CDR2 YFSETQ. The CDR3 has 14 residues. The germline V and J ends were trimmed by 0 bases and 7 bases, with 11 bases remaining between them. The CDR3 spells CASSLGSEGNTIYF. As DNA, the CDR3 is TGCGCCAGCAGCTTGGGCTCCGAGGGTAACACCATATATTTT.

V is TRBV18 and J is TRBJ1-1; D not certain. The CDR3 loop spans 14 amino acids. Trimming removed 1 base from V and 2 bases from J, with 8 bases in between. Germline-derived CDR1 and CDR2 are KGHSH and LQKENI. CDR3 sequence: CASSPQTPNTEAFF. CDR3 bases: TGTGCCAGCTCACCACAGACACCTAACACTGAAGCTTTCTTT.

The V call is TRBV27, the J call TRBJ1-1, with a tentative D call TRBD1 (5 bases). The CDR3 consists of 15 residues. The germline V and J ends were trimmed by 7 bases and 5 bases, with 20 bases remaining between them. Germline V gene data show CDR1 as MNHEY and CDR2 as SMNVEV (reference sequence). CDR3 DNA sequence: TGTGCCAGCACCCCTTCAGCGCGCCGGGGGACTGAAGCTTTCTTT. Its protein product is CASTPSARRGTEAFF.

This chain joins TRBV6-5 and TRBJ1-6; possible D gene TRBD1, 5 bases. Germline CDR1 MNHEY, CDR2 SVGAGI. This CDR3 is built from 15 residues. V dropped 4 bases and J dropped 10 bases, with 17 bases sitting between them. The CDR3 nucleotides read TGTGCCAGCAGTTTGACAGAGCTGCATGGGTCACCCCTCCACTTT. Amino acids: CASSLTELHGSPLHF.

This chain connects TRBV18 to TRBJ2-2; possibly TRBD1 for D (7 bases). Trimming cost V 3 bases and J 5 bases, with 16 bases left between them. This CDR3 has 16 residues. Germline assignment: CDR1 KGHSH and CDR2 LQKENI. The CDR3 protein is CASSPHVQGGTGELFF. The CDR3 bases are TGTGCCAGCTCACCCCACGTGCAGGGGGGAACCGGGGAGCTGTTTTTT.

A single count supports this clone. The chain employs TRBV3-1 (or the pseudogene TRBV3-2) and TRBJ1-4, with D possibly matching TRBD1 (6 bases). The CDR3 runs 14 residues. Germline V lookup: CDR1 LGHDT, CDR2 YNNKEL (reference sequence). The germline V and J ends were trimmed by 5 bases and 4 bases, with 11 bases remaining between them. In DNA form, the CDR3 reads TGTGCCAGCAGCTACGGACAGTTTAATGAAAAACTGTTTTTT. Protein product: CASSYGQFNEKLFF.

V is TRBV4-2 and J is TRBJ2-5, with 13 bases aligning to TRBD2. The CDR3 consists of 15 residues. After removal of 4 bases from V and 5 bases from J, the junction contained 4 bases not matched to a gene. The germline V gene has CDR1 LGHNA and CDR2 YNFKEQ. The CDR3 loop reads CASSPTSGGVETQYF. DNA for the CDR3: TGTGCCAGCAGCCCCACTAGCGGGGGGGTTGAGACCCAGTACTTC.

V usage is TRBV3-1 (or the pseudogene TRBV3-2) and J usage is TRBJ1-1; a weak D match, TRBD1 (6 bases). The CDR3 runs 11 residues. CDR1 and CDR2 from the germline V gene are LGHDT and YNNKEL (reference sequence). The germline V and J ends were trimmed by 4 bases and 7 bases, with 7 bases remaining between them. The CDR3 loop is CASSRGGEAFF. Here the CDR3 DNA reads TGTGCCAGCAGCCGAGGGGGTGAAGCTTTCTTT.

This clone was seen only once. V and J are TRBV19 and TRBJ1-2; the D gene is possibly TRBD1 (6 bases). The CDR3 contains 14 residues. Germline loops: CDR1 LNHDA, CDR2 SQIVND (reference sequence). V gave up 3 bases and J gave up 5 bases, with 13 bases separating them. In DNA, the CDR3 is TGTGCCAGTAGTATCCTACAGGGCGGATATGGCTACACCTTC. Translating it yields CASSILQGGYGYTF.

The chain couples TRBV6-1 to TRBJ1-5; 12 bases line up with TRBD1. Trimming took 2 bases from V and 2 from J; bases not matched to a gene: 4. Germline CDR1 MNHNS, CDR2 SASEGT. This CDR3 comprises 17 residues. The CDR3 loop reads CASSERDRGLGNQPQHF. The DNA of the CDR3 is TGTGCCAGCAGTGAAAGGGACAGGGGGCTTGGCAATCAGCCCCAGCATTTT.

This clone was seen a handful of times. The rearrangement links TRBV27 to TRBJ2-3; D possibly corresponds to TRBD2 (6 bases). V was cut by 6 bases and J by 0 bases, with 16 bases left in between. Germline CDR1 is MNHEY and CDR2 is SMNVEV (reference sequence). This CDR3 comprises 16 residues. The CDR3, as DNA: TGTGCCAGCAGGCCTCGGGGGATAACTAGCACAGATACGCAGTATTTT. Amino acids: CASRPRGITSTDTQYF.

The chain employs TRBV27 and TRBJ1-2, with TRBD1 matching over 12 bases. Germline assignment: CDR1 MNHEY and CDR2 SMNVEV (reference sequence). V dropped 2 bases and J dropped 6; count of bases not matched to a gene: 4. The CDR3 loop spans 15 amino acids. The CDR3 is CASSLGGTGGHGYTF. CDR3 nucleotide sequence: TGTGCCAGCAGTTTAGGGGGGACAGGGGGCCATGGCTACACCTTC.